This is a list of T cell receptor beta chains from one sample in a study of blood T cell repertoires in COVID-19. The assay was immunoSEQ multiplex PCR, and TCRdb's table has in-frame clones only and misses some. This table has some 200,000 clones, more than 80% appearing once. Sequences were obtained from peripheral blood. The source of these receptors is a woman aged 40 to 50 with COVID-19, enrolled during active disease. CDR3s include the opening cysteine and the closing phenylalanine or tryptophan. The D gene is left open where the match is weak. Size values are once, few and many counts, or a class for expanded clones, and some rows have none.

D: NA
size: NA
V: TRBV9
J: TRBJ1-3
CDR3: CASSPTTGGNTIYF
DNA: TGTGCCAGCAGCCCAACCACAGGGGGAAACACCATATATTTT

D: NA
size: NA
V: TRBV28
J: TRBJ1-6
CDR3: CASRAVSYNSPLHF
DNA: TGTGCCAGCAGGGCGGTCTCCTATAATTCACCCCTCCACTTT

D: NA
size: NA
V: TRBV7-8
J: TRBJ2-3
CDR3: CASSPGQTDTQYF
DNA: TGTGCCAGCAGCCCGGGACAAACAGATACGCAGTATTTT

D: NA
size: NA
V: TRBV5-4
J: TRBJ2-1
CDR3: CASSSGGPVYNEQFF
DNA: TGTGCCAGCAGCTCCGGGGGACCGGTCTACAATGAGCAGTTCTTC

D: NA
size: NA
V: TRBV11-3
J: TRBJ1-1
CDR3: CASSPSGDTEAFF
DNA: TGTGCCAGCAGCCCGTCGGGGGACACTGAAGCTTTCTTT

D: TRBD1
size: NA
V: TRBV3-1/TRBV3-2
J: TRBJ1-1
CDR3: CASSRDSVGTEAFF
DNA: TGTGCCAGCAGCCGGGACAGCGTGGGAACTGAAGCTTTCTTT

D: TRBD2
size: NA
V: TRBV18
J: TRBJ2-2
CDR3: CASSPGAGAGGELFF
DNA: TGTGCCAGCTCACCAGGAGCGGGAGCTGGCGGGGAGCTGTTTTTT

D: NA
size: NA
V: TRBV10-3
J: TRBJ1-2
CDR3: CAISESRVFNYGYTF
DNA: TGTGCCATCAGTGAGTCGAGGGTGTTTAACTATGGCTACACCTTC

D: TRBD2
size: NA
V: TRBV2
J: TRBJ2-5
CDR3: CASGGLAGQETQYF
DNA: TGTGCCAGCGGAGGACTAGCGGGGCAAGAGACCCAGTACTTC

D: NA
size: few
V: TRBV6-5
J: TRBJ2-7
CDR3: CATHKQGFDEQYF
DNA: TGTGCCACCCATAAACAGGGATTCGACGAGCAGTACTTC

D: TRBD2
size: once
V: TRBV7-9
J: TRBJ2-5
CDR3: CASSLEGGTSGQETQYF
DNA: TGTGCCAGCAGCTTAGAGGGAGGGACTAGCGGACAAGAGACCCAGTACTTC

D: NA
size: NA
V: TRBV19
J: TRBJ1-5
CDR3: CASSISSVRGNQPQHF
DNA: TGTGCCAGTAGTATTAGTTCTGTCAGGGGCAATCAGCCCCAGCATTTT

D: TRBD1
size: NA
V: TRBV6-6
J: TRBJ2-1
CDR3: CASSGRDRRLNNEQFF
DNA: TGTGCCAGCAGTGGCCGGGACAGGAGATTGAACAATGAGCAGTTCTTC

D: NA
size: NA
V: TRBV15
J: TRBJ1-2
CDR3: CATSRDRGLYGYTF
DNA: TGTGCCACCAGCAGAGATCGGGGGTTGTATGGCTACACCTTC

D: NA
size: NA
V: TRBV20-1
J: TRBJ1-1
CDR3: CSAWRNTEAFF
DNA: TGCAGTGCATGGAGGAACACTGAAGCTTTCTTT

D: NA
size: NA
V: TRBV3-1/TRBV3-2
J: TRBJ2-7
CDR3: CASSQGSSGNSYEQYF
DNA: TGTGCCAGCAGCCAAGGGTCGTCAGGTAACTCCTACGAGCAGTACTTC

D: NA
size: NA
V: TRBV7-3
J: TRBJ2-2
CDR3: CASSTPNTGELFF
DNA: TGTGCCAGCAGTACACCGAACACCGGGGAGCTGTTTTTT

D: NA
size: NA
V: TRBV5-4
J: TRBJ2-5
CDR3: CASSLAGAIGQETQYF
DNA: TGTGCCAGCAGCTTGGCCGGCGCTATCGGGCAAGAGACCCAGTACTTC

D: TRBD1
size: NA
V: TRBV6-1
J: TRBJ2-5
CDR3: CASSELIGQGLETQYF
DNA: TGTGCCAGCAGTGAACTTATAGGACAGGGGCTAGAGACCCAGTACTTC

D: TRBD2
size: NA
V: TRBV2
J: TRBJ2-7
CDR3: CASRVLAGANYEQYF
DNA: TGTGCCAGCAGGGTACTAGCGGGAGCTAACTACGAGCAGTACTTC

D: TRBD1
size: NA
V: TRBV3-1/TRBV3-2
J: TRBJ1-5
CDR3: CASSQRGQGGEPQHF
DNA: TGTGCCAGCAGCCAAAGGGGACAGGGCGGGGAGCCCCAGCATTTT

D: TRBD1
size: NA
V: TRBV6-2/TRBV6-3
J: TRBJ2-3
CDR3: CASSYLHSGGGSTDTQYF
DNA: TGTGCCAGCAGTTACCTTCACTCAGGGGGCGGTAGCACAGATACGCAGTATTTT

D: TRBD1
size: NA
V: TRBV30
J: TRBJ2-2
CDR3: CATTGTNTGELFF
DNA: TGTGCCACGACAGGGACGAACACCGGGGAGCTGTTTTTT

D: NA
size: NA
V: TRBV6-1
J: TRBJ1-2
CDR3: CASSDDSPTNYGYTF
DNA: TGTGCCAGCAGTGACGACAGCCCGACTAACTATGGCTACACCTTC

D: NA
size: NA
V: TRBV5-1
J: TRBJ1-5
CDR3: CASSGGTGNQPQHF
DNA: TGCGCCAGCAGCGGCGGGACGGGGAATCAGCCCCAGCATTTT

D: TRBD2
size: once
V: TRBV28
J: TRBJ2-7
CDR3: CASNFRGSFKNEQYF
DNA: TGTGCCAGCAACTTCCGCGGGAGTTTCAAGAACGAGCAGTACTTC

D: TRBD1
size: NA
V: TRBV4-2
J: TRBJ2-7
CDR3: CASSQRWTGGFSYEQYF
DNA: TGTGCCAGCAGCCAGAGGTGGACAGGGGGCTTCTCCTACGAGCAGTACTTC

D: NA
size: NA
V: TRBV6-1
J: TRBJ2-1
CDR3: CASSETGSYNEQFF
DNA: TGTGCCAGCAGTGAAACAGGGTCTTACAATGAGCAGTTCTTC

D: NA
size: NA
V: TRBV14
J: TRBJ2-1
CDR3: CASSQAISKGNEQFF
DNA: TGTGCCAGCAGCCAAGCGATTTCGAAGGGGAATGAGCAGTTCTTC

D: TRBD2
size: NA
V: TRBV15
J: TRBJ2-1
CDR3: CATSRSGRALSNEQFF
DNA: TGTGCCACCAGCCGGAGCGGGAGGGCCCTGAGCAATGAGCAGTTCTTC

D: NA
size: NA
V: TRBV7-9
J: TRBJ2-1
CDR3: CASSLERQYPYNEQFF
DNA: TGTGCCAGCAGTTTGGAAAGACAGTATCCCTACAATGAGCAGTTCTTC

D: NA
size: NA
V: TRBV4-2
J: TRBJ2-1
CDR3: CASSPNRGGGAFTYNEQFF
DNA: TGTGCCAGCAGCCCGAACAGGGGAGGTGGCGCCTTCACCTACAATGAGCAGTTCTTC

D: TRBD1
size: NA
V: TRBV30
J: TRBJ2-3
CDR3: CAWRTGWGTDTQYF
DNA: TGTGCCTGGAGGACAGGGTGGGGCACAGATACGCAGTATTTT

D: TRBD2
size: NA
V: TRBV18
J: TRBJ2-3
CDR3: CASSRSPPAGTSGGANQDTQYF
DNA: TGTGCCAGCTCCCGATCTCCCCCGGCCGGGACTAGCGGGGGGGCCAATCAAGATACGCAGTATTTT

D: TRBD1
size: NA
V: TRBV5-8
J: TRBJ1-6
CDR3: CASSPQGAHNSPLHF
DNA: TGTGCCAGCAGCCCGCAGGGGGCCCATAATTCACCCCTCCACTTT

D: NA
size: NA
V: TRBV25-1
J: TRBJ1-2
CDR3: CASSGQGVKYGYTF
DNA: TGTGCCAGCAGTGGTCAGGGCGTTAAATATGGCTACACCTTC

D: NA
size: NA
V: TRBV2
J: TRBJ1-1
CDR3: CASSARHPTSNTEAFF
DNA: TGTGCCAGCAGTGCAAGACACCCAACTTCGAACACTGAAGCTTTCTTT

D: NA
size: once
V: TRBV6-6
J: TRBJ1-1
CDR3: CASSYSGEYEAFF
DNA: TGTGCCAGCAGTTACTCTGGGGAGTATGAAGCTTTCTTT

D: NA
size: NA
V: TRBV6-5
J: TRBJ2-7
CDR3: CASSRGSYEQYF
DNA: TGTGCCAGCAGTAGGGGCTCCTACGAGCAGTACTTC

D: NA
size: NA
V: TRBV3-1/TRBV3-2
J: TRBJ1-2
CDR3: CASRGLYGYTF
DNA: TGTGCCAGCAGGGGCCTCTATGGCTACACCTTC

D: TRBD1
size: NA
V: TRBV5-4
J: TRBJ1-4
CDR3: CASSVTGGNEKLFF
DNA: TGTGCCAGCAGCGTTACAGGGGGGAATGAAAAACTGTTTTTT

D: NA
size: NA
V: TRBV11-2
J: TRBJ1-1
CDR3: CASSLVGADLMNTEAFF
DNA: TGTGCCAGCAGCTTAGTTGGGGCAGACCTTATGAACACTGAAGCTTTCTTT

D: TRBD1
size: NA
V: TRBV4-2
J: TRBJ1-2
CDR3: CASSQSSRDSYGYTF
DNA: TGTGCCAGCAGCCAAAGCTCTAGGGACAGCTATGGCTACACCTTC

D: TRBD2
size: NA
V: TRBV5-4
J: TRBJ2-7
CDR3: CASSARASGRYEQYF
DNA: TGTGCCAGCAGCGCCCGGGCTAGCGGGAGGTACGAGCAGTACTTC

D: NA
size: NA
V: TRBV5-4
J: TRBJ2-1
CDR3: CASSLEKGSLIF
DNA: TGTGCCAGCAGCTTGGAAAAGGGGTCGCTGATCTTC

D: TRBD2
size: NA
V: TRBV4-1
J: TRBJ2-1
CDR3: CASSPGLAGGFSYNEQFF
DNA: TGCGCCAGCAGCCCGGGACTAGCGGGGGGCTTCTCCTACAATGAGCAGTTCTTC

D: NA
size: NA
V: TRBV19
J: TRBJ1-3
CDR3: CASSTPRQHSGNTIYF
DNA: TGTGCCAGTAGTACCCCCCGACAGCACTCTGGAAACACCATATATTTT

D: TRBD1
size: NA
V: TRBV5-1
J: TRBJ2-7
CDR3: CASRRGQVYSYEQYF
DNA: TGCGCCAGCAGGAGAGGACAGGTCTACTCCTACGAGCAGTACTTC

D: NA
size: NA
V: TRBV6-1
J: TRBJ1-1
CDR3: CASSEAVVIGTEAFF
DNA: TGTGCCAGCAGTGAAGCGGTCGTGATCGGCACTGAAGCTTTCTTT

D: NA
size: NA
V: TRBV21-1
J: TRBJ1-6
CDR3: CASSPEQGGSPLHF
DNA: TGTGCCAGCAGCCCTGAACAGGGCGGGTCACCCCTCCACTTT